The rows below give T cell receptor beta chains drawn from one sample of a study of response to subunit inactivated influenza vaccine. MiXCR, applied by TCRdb to the RT-PCR reads, yields one record per CDR3 protein. Of some 300,000 distinct CDR3 sequences listed, 22% are singletons. This sample comprised PBMCs from blood, obtained 21 months after vaccination. The receptor source for this set is a man aged 50-75 years who received an inactivated influenza vaccine. Each CDR3 is given with its conserved first and last residue. Each record gives: CDR3 DNA, CDR3 protein, D gene, V gene, clone size, J gene. The D gene is left open where the match is weak. The size entry is marked missing in some rows and otherwise reads once, few, many or a size class.

TGTGCCAGCAGCTTATGGGGTAGCGGGAGTGGAGAGACCCAGTACTTC | CASSLWGSGSGETQYF | TRBD2 | TRBV7-2 | few | TRBJ2-5
TGTGCCAGCAGCTTAATGGGAGAGGGCTCAGCTTTCTTT | CASSLMGEGSAFF | NA | TRBV7-9 | NA | TRBJ1-1
TGCGCCAGCAGCTCCGCGGTCTCCGGGGAGCTGTTTTTT | CASSSAVSGELFF | NA | TRBV5-1 | NA | TRBJ2-2
TGTGCCATCCACAGGGGAGCTAATTCACCCCTCCACTTT | CAIHRGANSPLHF | TRBD1 | TRBV10-3 | few | TRBJ1-6
TGTGCCAGCAGGCAGACATCTTATCAGCCCCAGCATTTT | CASRQTSYQPQHF | NA | TRBV12-3/TRBV12-4 | few | TRBJ1-5
TGTGCCAGCAGCGTAGGACAGGAGGTTGGCTACACCTTC | CASSVGQEVGYTF | NA | TRBV9 | NA | TRBJ1-2
TGCAGCGTTGCAGGGGGCCAATACACTGAAGCTTTCTTT | CSVAGGQYTEAFF | TRBD1 | TRBV29-1 | few | TRBJ1-1
TGTGCCAGCAGCCACGGGACTAGAAACAATGAGCAGTTCTTC | CASSHGTRNNEQFF | TRBD2 | TRBV13 | NA | TRBJ2-1
TGCGCCAGCAGCTTGGCCCCGACAGGGCGTAGGTTTCTGGACTACACCTTC | CASSLAPTGRRFLDYTF | TRBD1 | TRBV5-1 | NA | TRBJ1-2
TGTGCCAGCATCGGAGGGGGTCGAGGGGGTTCACCCCTCCACTTT | CASIGGGRGGSPLHF | NA | TRBV12-3/TRBV12-4 | NA | TRBJ1-6
TGTGCCAGCAGCCGAGGGAAGATGGACATTCAGTACTTC | CASSRGKMDIQYF | NA | TRBV7-2 | few | TRBJ2-4
TGTGCCAGCACAGCACTAGCGGGGCTATGGGAGCAGTTCTTC | CASTALAGLWEQFF | TRBD2 | TRBV12-3/TRBV12-4 | few | TRBJ2-1
TGTGCCAGCAGTAGTCCAGGCGCCACTAATGAAAAACTGTTTTTT | CASSSPGATNEKLFF | NA | TRBV2 | few | TRBJ1-4
TGTGCCAGCAGCTTAGGTTATGGGGGCAGGTACTCAACCCAGCATTTT | CASSLGYGGRYSTQHF | NA | TRBV7-2 | NA | TRBJ1-5
TGTGCCAGCAGTAATACAGGGTCTGATGGCTACACCTTC | CASSNTGSDGYTF | NA | TRBV5-6 | NA | TRBJ1-2
TGTGCCATCAGAGGTGGGTCCTACAATGAGCAGTTCTTC | CAIRGGSYNEQFF | NA | TRBV10-3 | many | TRBJ2-1
TGTGCCAGCAGTTTCTTGGGGTGGGCTGGAAACACCATATATTTT | CASSFLGWAGNTIYF | NA | TRBV12-3/TRBV12-4 | few | TRBJ1-3
TGTGCCAGCACCCGGGGGTCGGGACAGACCATGAACACTGAAGCTTTCTTT | CASTRGSGQTMNTEAFF | TRBD1 | TRBV2 | NA | TRBJ1-1
TGCGCCAGCAGCCAGCAGGGCAACGGAGCTTTCTTT | CASSQQGNGAFF | NA | TRBV5-1 | few | TRBJ1-1
TGTGCCAGCAGCTTAACAGGAGAACAGCCCCAGCATTTT | CASSLTGEQPQHF | NA | TRBV7-9 | NA | TRBJ1-5
TGTGCCAGCAGCGCCTCGGGACGCGGCACAGATACGCAGTATTTT | CASSASGRGTDTQYF | NA | TRBV9 | NA | TRBJ2-3
TGTGCCACCAGCAGAGATCTGTCAGGGGGCAACGAGCAGTACTTC | CATSRDLSGGNEQYF | TRBD1 | TRBV15 | NA | TRBJ2-7
TGTGCCAGCAGCACCTCCCCGCAGGCAACTAACTCCTACGAGCAGTACTTC | CASSTSPQATNSYEQYF | NA | TRBV13 | NA | TRBJ2-7
TGTGCCAGCGCGGGGCCCGGGGAAAAACTGTTTTTT | CASAGPGEKLFF | NA | TRBV25-1 | NA | TRBJ1-4
TGTGCCAGCAGCCACCCCTATGGGCGGCACACTGAAGCTTTCTTT | CASSHPYGRHTEAFF | NA | TRBV3-1 | NA | TRBJ1-1
TGCGCCAGCAGCCAGAAGACCTCCGGGAATAATTCACCCCTCCACTTT | CASSQKTSGNNSPLHF | NA | TRBV4-3 | few | TRBJ1-6
TGTGCCAGCAGGCCCCGGGGGGCGACTAATGAAAAACTGTTTTTT | CASRPRGATNEKLFF | NA | TRBV27 | many | TRBJ1-4
TGTGCCAGCTCACCAGGGAGACAGGTACACACTGAAGCTTTCTTT | CASSPGRQVHTEAFF | NA | TRBV18 | NA | TRBJ1-1
TGTGCCAGCAGTGCCGCTTCCCCAACGGTCTATGGCTACACCTTC | CASSAASPTVYGYTF | NA | TRBV9 | many | TRBJ1-2
TGTGCCAGCAGCCCTAGCGGGAGCAGAGAGACCCAGTACTTC | CASSPSGSRETQYF | TRBD2 | TRBV7-3 | few | TRBJ2-5
TGTGCCAGCAGCTTGCTCGGGGAAGGGTACACTGAAGCTTTCTTT | CASSLLGEGYTEAFF | NA | TRBV28 | few | TRBJ1-1
TGCGCCCCTGCCCAGGCCTCCGTCCCAAACTATGGCTACACCTTC | CAPAQASVPNYGYTF | NA | TRBV20-1 | many | TRBJ1-2
TGCGCCAGCAGAGACTTTTCTGTAGGGACCCAGCAGTTT | CASRDFSVGTQQF | NA | TRBV10-2 | once | TRBJ1-5
TGCAGTGCCCCCCGGATAGCGGGAGGGTTAGAGACCCAGTACTTC | CSAPRIAGGLETQYF | TRBD2 | TRBV20-1 | NA | TRBJ2-5
TGTGCCAGCAGCGGCAGCCTGACGTACACTGAAGCTTTCTTT | CASSGSLTYTEAFF | NA | TRBV7-2 | few | TRBJ1-1
TGTGCCAGCAGCTGGCGCGACTATAATGAAAAACTGTTTTTT | CASSWRDYNEKLFF | NA | TRBV5-5 | NA | TRBJ1-4
TGCGCCAGCAGTGGAGGACGGAGGAGTGTTGGGGAGCTGTTTTTT | CASSGGRRSVGELFF | NA | TRBV10-2 | few | TRBJ2-2
TGTGCCACCAGCACCGGACTAGCGGCAGCCAATGAGCAGTTCTTC | CATSTGLAAANEQFF | TRBD2 | TRBV15 | few | TRBJ2-1
TGCGCCAGCAGCCAAGATTCTTTGGGGACTGAAGCTTTCTTT | CASSQDSLGTEAFF | NA | TRBV4-3 | few | TRBJ1-1
TGTGCCAGCAGCGGGGGGACTAGCGTCGCAGATACGCAGTATTTT | CASSGGTSVADTQYF | TRBD2 | TRBV2 | medium-sized | TRBJ2-3
TGTGCCATCAGTGATTCGAAGCGGGAGGGGTCCCACAATGAGCAGTTCTTC | CAISDSKREGSHNEQFF | TRBD2 | TRBV10-3 | NA | TRBJ2-1
TGTGCCAGCAGCCTACCACCGGGACAGGGGCTCTATGGCTACACCTTC | CASSLPPGQGLYGYTF | TRBD1 | TRBV7-2 | NA | TRBJ1-2
TGTGCCAGCAGTGACTGGGACGGACCGTCCTACGAGCAGTACTTC | CASSDWDGPSYEQYF | NA | TRBV6-1 | once | TRBJ2-7
TGTGCCAGCAGCCAAGAACAGGGCTACGAGCAGTACTTC | CASSQEQGYEQYF | NA | TRBV4-2 | NA | TRBJ2-7
TGTGCCAGCAGCCCCACCGAACTATACAATGAGCAGTTCTTC | CASSPTELYNEQFF | NA | TRBV5-4 | NA | TRBJ2-1
TGCGCCAGCAGCTTGGTTGCACAGCAGGGGACCGGGGAGCTGTTTTTT | CASSLVAQQGTGELFF | NA | TRBV5-1 | NA | TRBJ2-2
TGTGCCAGCAGTTTTACTCACCCGAGCACAGATACGCAGTATTTT | CASSFTHPSTDTQYF | NA | TRBV6-5 | NA | TRBJ2-3
TGTGCCAGCACCTTGGACCCTAACTATGGCTACACCTTC | CASTLDPNYGYTF | NA | TRBV6-1 | few | TRBJ1-2
TGTGCCAGCAGCTTACGACTAGCGGGGATCTACAATGAGCAGTTCTTC | CASSLRLAGIYNEQFF | TRBD2 | TRBV7-9 | few | TRBJ2-1
TGTGCCAGCAGTTTAGCTGCAGGGGGCAGGGAGCAGTTCTTC | CASSLAAGGREQFF | TRBD1 | TRBV12-3/TRBV12-4 | once | TRBJ2-1
TGTGCCATCAGCCGAATAGGGGCTGGAAACACCATATATTTT | CAISRIGAGNTIYF | NA | TRBV10-3 | NA | TRBJ1-3
TGTGCCAGCAGTACAGGGTTGTGGGGCTACACCTTC | CASSTGLWGYTF | NA | TRBV12-3/TRBV12-4 | few | TRBJ1-2
TGTGCCAGCAGCTTTCTAGCGGGAGCCAGCACAGATACGCAGTATTTT | CASSFLAGASTDTQYF | TRBD2 | TRBV7-9 | few | TRBJ2-3
TGTGCCATCAGTGGACAGGATGAAGCTTTCTTT | CAISGQDEAFF | NA | TRBV10-3 | NA | TRBJ1-1
TGCAGTGCGCTCAGGGTGACTGAAGCTTTCTTT | CSALRVTEAFF | NA | TRBV20-1 | NA | TRBJ1-1
TGTGCCAGCAGCCGGACAATGAGTTCACCCCTCCACTTT | CASSRTMSSPLHF | NA | TRBV5-4 | NA | TRBJ1-6
TGCGCCAGCAGCCGCTCCTCGGGGGGAGCGATTCGTGAAAACATTCAGTACTTC | CASSRSSGGAIRENIQYF | TRBD2 | TRBV4-1 | NA | TRBJ2-4
TGTGCCAGCAGTTCCCGGTACAATGAGCAGTTCTTC | CASSSRYNEQFF | NA | TRBV6-2/TRBV6-3 | once | TRBJ2-1